This TCR beta chain derives from a study of blood T cell repertoires in COVID-19 (dated by TCRdb to the early 2020s). Notes on the research overall: The collaborator samples originated in the United States, Italy and Spain and spanned the acute and convalescent phases of COVID-19. Samples were obtained from the ongoing ImmuneRACE study (first 160 participants) and from over a thousand subjects provided by 6 global collaborators. The repertoires were made available in a free public database intended to serve as a resource for research on the immune response to SARS-CoV-2. Nearly every sample came with metadata listing a de-identified subject ID, COVID-19 status, age in years and sex. Where available, HLA class I and class II types were obtained from metadata supplied by the sample provider rather than from assay-based typing. Deeply sampled blood TCRbeta repertoires from subjects exposed to, actively infected with, or recovered from COVID-19 were included in the dataset. The prospective study material was composed of cDNA or gDNA derived from T cells, B-cell-depleted T cells, or PBMCs. Study-wide conclusions, independent of this receptor: How much clinical and demographic metadata was included differed by source and by participant, and the metadata was provided uncurated.

CDR1 is given as SGHVS and CDR2 as FQNEAQ, both from the germline V gene. The CDR3 numbers 14 residues from cysteine through phenylalanine. Of the read, only the CDR3 DNA is kept; its 42 bases are in frame from base 1. V is clipped by 5 bases and J by 4 bases, and the sequence between their germline boundaries is 14 bases long. For this clone: The specificity of this receptor is unknown. No much larger clone is present one base from it, and per-base qualities are unavailable.

TCRbeta CDR3 regions were amplified from genomic DNA using the immunoSEQ Assay, a bias-controlled multiplex PCR. Per the source publication's procedure: Within the assay, amplification of reference gene primers was used to estimate how many nucleated cells each sample contained. Sequence reads were collapsed and filtered to measure the absolute abundance of every unique TCRbeta CDR3 rearrangement. Productive Simpson clonality was computed per sample as the square root of Simpson's diversity index over productive rearrangements. The table comes from immuneACCESS by way of TCRdb, which keeps in-frame sequences with V and J called. Part of the clones is missing from these tables; in studies checked, under half for an unresolved V gene and the rest for unknown reasons. That table furnishes V, J and clone size, whereas the DNA furnished D and trimming. The sample table shows some 160,000 clones, and around nine tenths are seen once. Jointly, the top ten make up roughly 2.4% of the sample.

One collaborating source in Seattle enrolled patients while the patients were actively infected and followed the patients over time throughout the course of disease. Whole blood was collected in K2EDTA tubes by collaborating institutions according to the institutions' own protocols. For TCRbeta analysis, collaborators shipped samples as frozen whole blood, isolated PBMCs, or DNA extracted from either of those sample types. The sequenced material came from peripheral blood. This TCR was recovered from a woman of 80 years or more with COVID-19, enrolled during active disease. The chain is encoded by TRBV7-8 joined to TRBJ2-5, with TRBD2 as a weak D call on 5 bases. DNA sequence: TGTGCCAGCAGCCCTGGACTCATTGGAGAGACCCAGTACTTC. Its amino acids are CASSPGLIGETQYF.